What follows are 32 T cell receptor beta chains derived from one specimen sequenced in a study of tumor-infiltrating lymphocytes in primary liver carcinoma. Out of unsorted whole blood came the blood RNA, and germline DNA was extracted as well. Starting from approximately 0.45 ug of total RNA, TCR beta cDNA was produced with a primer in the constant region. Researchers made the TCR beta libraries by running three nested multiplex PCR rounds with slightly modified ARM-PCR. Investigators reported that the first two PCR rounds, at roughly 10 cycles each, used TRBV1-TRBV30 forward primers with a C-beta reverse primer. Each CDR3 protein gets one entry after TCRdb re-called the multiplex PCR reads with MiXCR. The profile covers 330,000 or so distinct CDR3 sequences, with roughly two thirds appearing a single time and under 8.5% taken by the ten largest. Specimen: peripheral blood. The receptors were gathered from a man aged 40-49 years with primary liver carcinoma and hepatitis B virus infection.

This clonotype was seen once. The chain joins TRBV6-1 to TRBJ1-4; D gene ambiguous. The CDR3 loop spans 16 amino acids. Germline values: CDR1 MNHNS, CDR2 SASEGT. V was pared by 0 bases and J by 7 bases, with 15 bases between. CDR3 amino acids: CASSEAIRMSSEKLFF. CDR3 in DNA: TGTGCCAGCAGTGAAGCGATAAGGATGTCTAGTGAAAAACTGTTTTTT.

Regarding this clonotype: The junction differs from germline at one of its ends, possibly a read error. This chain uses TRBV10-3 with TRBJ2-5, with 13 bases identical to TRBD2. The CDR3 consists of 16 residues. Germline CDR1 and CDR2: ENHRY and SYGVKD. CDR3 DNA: TGTGCCGTCAGTGAGTCGATTACTAGCGGGAGGGCGACCCAGTACTTC. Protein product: CAVSESITSGRATQYF.

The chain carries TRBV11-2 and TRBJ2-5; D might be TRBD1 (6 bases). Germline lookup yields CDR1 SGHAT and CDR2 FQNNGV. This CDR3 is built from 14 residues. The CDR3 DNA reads TGTGGCAACAGCGTATGGACAGAGCAAGAGACCCAGTACTTC. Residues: CGNSVWTEQETQYF.

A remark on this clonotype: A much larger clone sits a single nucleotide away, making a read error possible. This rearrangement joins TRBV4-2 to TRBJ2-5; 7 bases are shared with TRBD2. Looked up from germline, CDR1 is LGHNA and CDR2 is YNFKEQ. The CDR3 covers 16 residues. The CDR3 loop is CARSQDFSASGETQYF. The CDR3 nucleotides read TGTGCCAGGAGCCAAGATTTCTCGGCTAGCGGAGAGACCCAGTACTTC.

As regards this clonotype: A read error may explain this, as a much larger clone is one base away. The CDR3 DNA is TGTGCCAGCAGGAGAGGAGGGCGGGAGCAGTTCTTC. Protein sequence: CASRRGGREQFF. V and J are TRBV6-2 or TRBV6-3 and TRBJ2-1; the D gene is possibly TRBD2 (6 bases). CDR1 is MNHEY, CDR2 SVGEGT, per germline. Trimming cost V 6 bases and J 10 bases, with 13 bases left between them. The CDR3 consists of 12 residues.

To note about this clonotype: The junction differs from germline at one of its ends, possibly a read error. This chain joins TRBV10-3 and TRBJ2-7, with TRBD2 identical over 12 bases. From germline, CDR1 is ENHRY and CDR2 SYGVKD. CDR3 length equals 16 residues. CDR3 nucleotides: TGTGCCATCACATCTAGCGGGGGGGCCAGGGTCTACGAGCAATACTTC. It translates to CAITSSGGARVYEQYF.

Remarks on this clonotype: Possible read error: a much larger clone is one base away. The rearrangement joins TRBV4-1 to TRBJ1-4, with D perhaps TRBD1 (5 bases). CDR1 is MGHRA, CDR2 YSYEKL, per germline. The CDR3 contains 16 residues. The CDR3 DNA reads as TGCGCCTGCAGCCAAGGGACCGGGCCACATGATGAAAAACTGTTTTTT. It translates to CACSQGTGPHDEKLFF.

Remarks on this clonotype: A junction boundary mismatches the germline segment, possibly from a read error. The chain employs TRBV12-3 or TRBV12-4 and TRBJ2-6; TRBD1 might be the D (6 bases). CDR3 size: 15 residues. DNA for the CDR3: TGTGCCAGCACCCTCTCCCGCTCTGGGGACAACGTCATGACTTTC. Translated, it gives CASTLSRSGDNVMTF.

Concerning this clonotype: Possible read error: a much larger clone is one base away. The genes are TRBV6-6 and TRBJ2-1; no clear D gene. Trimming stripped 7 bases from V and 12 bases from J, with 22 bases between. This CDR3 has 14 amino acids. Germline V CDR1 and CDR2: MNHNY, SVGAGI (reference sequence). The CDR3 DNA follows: TGTGCCAGCAACCCCCTTGGTAGCCCCGCAATGCAGTTCTTC. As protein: CASNPLGSPAMQFF.

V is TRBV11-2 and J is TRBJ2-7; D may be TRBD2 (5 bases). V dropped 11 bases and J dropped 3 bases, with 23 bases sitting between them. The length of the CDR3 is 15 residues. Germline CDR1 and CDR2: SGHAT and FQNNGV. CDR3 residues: CAYSLGLGQHYEQYF. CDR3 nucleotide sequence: TGTGCCTACAGCTTAGGACTGGGCCAACACTACGAGCAGTACTTC.

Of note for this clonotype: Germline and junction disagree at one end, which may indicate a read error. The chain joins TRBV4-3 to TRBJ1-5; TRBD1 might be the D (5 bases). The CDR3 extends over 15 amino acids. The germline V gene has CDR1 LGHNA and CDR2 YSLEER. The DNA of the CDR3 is TGCGTCAGCAGCCACCCGGGACCCCCCAATCAACCCCAGCATTTT. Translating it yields CVSSHPGPPNQPQHF.

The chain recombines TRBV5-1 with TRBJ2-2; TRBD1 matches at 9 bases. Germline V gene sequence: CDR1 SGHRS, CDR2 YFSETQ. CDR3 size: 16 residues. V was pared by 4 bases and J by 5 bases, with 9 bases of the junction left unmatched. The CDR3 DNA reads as TGCGCCAGCAGCACCCTAACAGGGGGCGGGACCGGGGAGCTGTTTTTT. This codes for CASSTLTGGGTGELFF.

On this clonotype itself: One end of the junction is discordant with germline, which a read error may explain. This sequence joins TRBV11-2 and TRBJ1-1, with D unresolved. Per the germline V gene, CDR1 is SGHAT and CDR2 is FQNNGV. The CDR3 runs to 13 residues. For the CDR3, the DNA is TGTGCCTGCAGCCTAGTATTAGACACTGAGGCTTTCTTT. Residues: CACSLVLDTEAFF.

CDR3 DNA sequence: TGTGCCAGCAGCTTGCGGGATGGTGTTAGCACAGATACGCAGTATTTT. Translating gives CASSLRDGVSTDTQYF. V and J are TRBV5-8 and TRBJ2-3; perhaps TRBD2 as D (5 bases). Germline CDR1 SGHTS, CDR2 YDEGEE. Trimming stripped 1 base from V and 0 bases from J, with 12 bases between. The length of the CDR3 is 16 residues. Drawing the rest from reference TRBV5-8 and TRBJ2-3, the complete variable domain is EAGVTQSPTHLIKTRGQQATLRCSPISGHTSVYWYQQALGLGLQFLLWYDEGEERNRGNFPPRFSGRQFPNYSSELNVNALELEDSALYLCASSLRDGVSTDTQYFGPGTRLTVL.

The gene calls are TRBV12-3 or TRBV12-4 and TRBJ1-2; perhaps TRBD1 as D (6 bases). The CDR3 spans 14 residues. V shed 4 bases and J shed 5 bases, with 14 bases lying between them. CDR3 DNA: TGTGCCAGCAGTTCCCAACAGGGCTGTTATGGCTACACCTTC. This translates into CASSSQQGCYGYTF.

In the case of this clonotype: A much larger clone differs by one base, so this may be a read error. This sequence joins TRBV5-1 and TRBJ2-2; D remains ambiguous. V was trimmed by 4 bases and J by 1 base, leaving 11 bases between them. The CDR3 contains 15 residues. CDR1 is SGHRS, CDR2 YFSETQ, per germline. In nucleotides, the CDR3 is TGCGCCAGCAGCGAGGCAACAAGGAACACCGGGGAGCTGTTTTTT. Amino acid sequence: CASSEATRNTGELFF.

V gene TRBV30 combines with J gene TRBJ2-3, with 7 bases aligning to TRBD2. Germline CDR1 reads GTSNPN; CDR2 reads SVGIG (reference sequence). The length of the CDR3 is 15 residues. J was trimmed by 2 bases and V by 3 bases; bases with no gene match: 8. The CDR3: CAWRSSAGVTDTQYF. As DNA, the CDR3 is TGTGCCTGGAGGAGTTCTGCGGGAGTCACAGATACGCAGTATTTT.

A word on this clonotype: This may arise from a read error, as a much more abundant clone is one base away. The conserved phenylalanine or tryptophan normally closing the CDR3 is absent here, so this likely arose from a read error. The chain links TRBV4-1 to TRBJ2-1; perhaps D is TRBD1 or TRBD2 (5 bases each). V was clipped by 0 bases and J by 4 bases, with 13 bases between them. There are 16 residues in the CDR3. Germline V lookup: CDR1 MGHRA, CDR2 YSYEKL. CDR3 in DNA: TGCGCCAGCAGCCAAGACTGGACGGGACGGTACAATGAGCAGTTCATC. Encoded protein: CASSQDWTGRYNEQFI.

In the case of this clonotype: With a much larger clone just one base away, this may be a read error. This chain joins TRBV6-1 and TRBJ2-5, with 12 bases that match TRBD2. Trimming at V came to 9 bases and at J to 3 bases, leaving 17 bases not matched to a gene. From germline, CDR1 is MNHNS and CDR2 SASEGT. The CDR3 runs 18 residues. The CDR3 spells CARSRSRLAGGPEETQYF. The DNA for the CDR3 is TGTGCCAGAAGCCGAAGTAGGCTAGCGGGAGGGCCAGAAGAGACCCAGTACTTC.

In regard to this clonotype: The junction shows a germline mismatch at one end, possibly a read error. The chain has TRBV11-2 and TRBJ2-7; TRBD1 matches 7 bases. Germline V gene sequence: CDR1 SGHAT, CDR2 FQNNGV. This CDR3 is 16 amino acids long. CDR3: CSSSLDHGTENNKQYF. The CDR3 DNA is TGTTCCAGCAGCTTAGATCACGGGACAGAAAATAACAAGCAGTACTTC.

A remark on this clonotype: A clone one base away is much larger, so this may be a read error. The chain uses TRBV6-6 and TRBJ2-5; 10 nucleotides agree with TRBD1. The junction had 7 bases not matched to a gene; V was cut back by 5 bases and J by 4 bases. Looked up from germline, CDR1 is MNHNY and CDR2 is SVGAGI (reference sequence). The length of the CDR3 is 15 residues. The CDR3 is CASSPGQGDGETQYF. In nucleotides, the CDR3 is TGTGCCAGCAGTCCCGGACAGGGGGACGGAGAGACCCAGTACTTC.

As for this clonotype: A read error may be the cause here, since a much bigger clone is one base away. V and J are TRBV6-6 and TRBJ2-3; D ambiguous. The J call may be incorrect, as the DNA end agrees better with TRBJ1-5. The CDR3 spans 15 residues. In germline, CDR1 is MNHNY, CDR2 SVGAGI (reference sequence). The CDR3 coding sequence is TGTGCCAGCACTCCTTCCGGACCTAGCACAGATACGCAGCATTTT. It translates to CASTPSGPSTDTQHF.

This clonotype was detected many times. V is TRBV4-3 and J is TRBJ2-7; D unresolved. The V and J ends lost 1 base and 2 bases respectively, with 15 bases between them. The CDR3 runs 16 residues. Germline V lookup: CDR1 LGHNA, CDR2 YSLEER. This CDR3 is CASSQGSATNPYEQYF. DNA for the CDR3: TGCGCCAGCAGCCAAGGGTCGGCGACAAACCCCTACGAGCAGTACTTC.

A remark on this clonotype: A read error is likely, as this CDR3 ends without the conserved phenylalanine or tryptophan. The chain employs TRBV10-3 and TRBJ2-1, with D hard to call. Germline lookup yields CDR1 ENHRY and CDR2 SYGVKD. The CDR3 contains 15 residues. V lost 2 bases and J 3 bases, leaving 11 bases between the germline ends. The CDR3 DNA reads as TGTGCCATCAGTGAGGCACGTAATAACTACAATGAGCAGTTCTTA. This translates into CAISEARNNYNEQFL.

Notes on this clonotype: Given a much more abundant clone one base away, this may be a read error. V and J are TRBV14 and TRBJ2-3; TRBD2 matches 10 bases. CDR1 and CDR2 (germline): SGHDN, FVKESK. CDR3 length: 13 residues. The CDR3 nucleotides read TGTGCCAGCAGTAGCGGGAGGTATTCTACGCAGTGTTTT. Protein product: CASSSGRYSTQCF. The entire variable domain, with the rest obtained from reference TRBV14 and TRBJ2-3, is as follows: EAGVTQFPSHSVIEKGQTVTLRCDPISGHDNLYWYRRVMGKEIKFLLHFVKESKQDESGMPNNRFLAERTGGTYSTLKVQPAELEDSGVYFCASSSGRYSTQCFGPGTRLTVL.

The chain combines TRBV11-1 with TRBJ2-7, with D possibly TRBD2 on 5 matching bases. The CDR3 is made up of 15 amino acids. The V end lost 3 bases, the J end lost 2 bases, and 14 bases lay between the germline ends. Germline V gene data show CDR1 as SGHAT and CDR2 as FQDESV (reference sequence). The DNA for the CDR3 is TGTGCCAGCAGCTTCCTTCGGGAATGGACCTACGAGCAGTACTTC. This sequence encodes CASSFLREWTYEQYF.

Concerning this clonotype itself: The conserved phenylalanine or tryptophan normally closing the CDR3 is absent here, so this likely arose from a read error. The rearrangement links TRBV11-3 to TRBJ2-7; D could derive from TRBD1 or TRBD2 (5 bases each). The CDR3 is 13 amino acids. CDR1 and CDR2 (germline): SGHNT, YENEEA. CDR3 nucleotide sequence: TGTCCCAGCAGCCAGGGACCGATGAGGGAGCAGTACATC. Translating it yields CPSSQGPMREQYI.

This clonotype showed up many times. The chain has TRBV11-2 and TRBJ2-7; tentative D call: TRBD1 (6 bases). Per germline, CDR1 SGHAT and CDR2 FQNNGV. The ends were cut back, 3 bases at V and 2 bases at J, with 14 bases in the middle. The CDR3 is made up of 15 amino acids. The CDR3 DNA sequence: TGTGCCAGCAGCTTGGACAGTTCCGCAACCTACGAGCAGTACTTC. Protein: CASSLDSSATYEQYF. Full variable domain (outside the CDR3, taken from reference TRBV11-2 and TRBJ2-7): EAGVAQSPRYKIIEKRQSVAFWCNPISGHATLYWYQQILGQGPKLLIQFQNNGVVDDSQLPKDRFSAERLKGVDSTLKIQPAKLEDSAVYLCASSLDSSATYEQYFGPGTRLTVT.

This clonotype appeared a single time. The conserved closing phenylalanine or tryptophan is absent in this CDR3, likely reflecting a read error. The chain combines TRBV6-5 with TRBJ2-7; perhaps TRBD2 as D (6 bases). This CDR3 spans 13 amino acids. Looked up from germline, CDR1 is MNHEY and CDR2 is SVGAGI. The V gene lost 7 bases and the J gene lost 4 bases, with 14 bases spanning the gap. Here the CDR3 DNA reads TGTGCCAGCACAGAAGGAGGGAGGTACGAGCAGTACCTC. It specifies CASTEGGRYEQYL.

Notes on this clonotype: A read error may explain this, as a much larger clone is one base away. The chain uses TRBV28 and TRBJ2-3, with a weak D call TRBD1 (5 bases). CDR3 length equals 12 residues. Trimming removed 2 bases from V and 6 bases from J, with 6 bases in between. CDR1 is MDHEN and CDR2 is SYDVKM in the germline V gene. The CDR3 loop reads CASSLNRDTQYF. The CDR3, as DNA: TGTGCCAGCAGTTTAAACAGGGATACGCAGTATTTT.

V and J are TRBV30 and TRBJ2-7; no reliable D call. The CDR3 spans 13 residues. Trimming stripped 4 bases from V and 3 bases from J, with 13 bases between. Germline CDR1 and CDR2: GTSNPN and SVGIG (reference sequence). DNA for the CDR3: TGTGCCTGGAAAAGGAGCTGGGGCTACGAGCAGTACTTC. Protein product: CAWKRSWGYEQYF.

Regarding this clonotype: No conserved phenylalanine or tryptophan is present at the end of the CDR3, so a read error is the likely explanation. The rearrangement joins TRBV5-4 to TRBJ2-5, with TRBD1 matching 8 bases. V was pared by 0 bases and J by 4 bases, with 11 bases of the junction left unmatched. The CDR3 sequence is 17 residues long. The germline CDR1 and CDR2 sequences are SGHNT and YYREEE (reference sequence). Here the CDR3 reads CASSLAPAAGGRETQYI. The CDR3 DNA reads TGTGCCAGCAGCTTGGCCCCGGCGGCAGGGGGCAGAGAGACCCAGTACATC.